Sequencing of this TCR beta chain was carried out in a study of T-cell reconstitution after alpha-beta-depleted transplantation in children. The germline V and J ends were trimmed by 2 bases and 6 bases, with 7 bases remaining between them. Per the germline V gene, CDR1 is MNHEY and CDR2 is SVGAGI. This CDR3 has 13 amino acids. Unique molecular identifiers were incorporated when the TCRbeta library was constructed. TCRdb re-called the PCR reads through MiXCR, storing one row per CDR3 protein. Counted here are some 310,000 distinct CDR3 sequences, around 20% occurring once; the ten biggest clones make up about a tenth.

The sequence was obtained from a male patient younger than 18 who had a stem cell transplant for acute lymphoblastic leukemia, so the T cells may come from the graft donor. This chain joins TRBV6-5 and TRBJ2-2; D unresolved. The specimen was PBMCs, mostly from graft donor cells, collected 180 days after TCRalphabeta/CD19-depleted stem cell transplant. In DNA, the CDR3 is TGTGCCAGCAGTTACACGTCACCCGGGGAGCTGTTTTTT. It yields the protein CASSYTSPGELFF.